This record concerns one T cell receptor (beta chain) sequence. The data were taken from a study of T cell changes during pregnancy in multiple sclerosis. The V segment lost 5 bases and the J segment 10 bases; nucleotides outside the gene matches: 9. The CDR3 covers 14 residues. Germline V gives CDR1 SEHNR, CDR2 FQNEAQ (reference sequence). Generated by immunoSEQ multiplex PCR, the TCRdb table keeps only in-frame clones and is missing some. The sample gives under 20,000 clones, more than 75% of which show up once; 8.5% to 10% is in the top ten. The chain joins TRBV7-9 to TRBJ1-4; 8 nucleotides align to TRBD1. This TCR was recovered from a female donor with multiple sclerosis, enrolled in a pregnancy study. This sample comprised CD8+ T cells from peripheral blood mononuclear cells, obtained after pregnancy. Here the CDR3 reads CASSMTGVNVKLFF. CDR3 bases: TGTGCCAGCAGCATGACAGGGGTAAACGTAAAACTGTTTTTT. The full variable domain, in which reference TRBV7-9 and TRBJ1-4 provide the parts outside the CDR3, is DTGVSQNPRHKITKRGQNVTFRCDPISEHNRLYWYRQTLGQGPEFLTYFQNEAQLEKSRLLSDRFSAERPKGSFSTLEIQRTEQGDSAMYLCASSMTGVNVKLFFGSGTQLSVL.